These 5 T cell receptor beta chains were all obtained from the same sample, sequenced in a study of T-cell memory formation after mild COVID-19. MiXCR, run by TCRdb on the 5' RACE reads, gives a single entry per CDR3 protein. The sample holds roughly 560,000 distinct CDR3 sequences, roughly 20% seen once. Source material: PBMCs or a T cell subset sorted from them (not recorded which). Receptor source: an adult woman who had mild COVID-19 (a few samples of this study predate the infection). Cell type and time point are not known.

This clonotype was counted between two and nine times. This chain's CDR3 is CASSGRSGGWQFF. For the CDR3, the DNA is TGTGCCAGCAGTGGACGTTCGGGGGGATGGCAGTTCTTC. V is TRBV12-3 or TRBV12-4 and J is TRBJ2-1, with 7 positions matching TRBD2. The CDR3 covers 13 residues. J was trimmed by 12 bases and V by 5 bases; bases with no gene match: 10.

This clonotype was picked up a small number of times. V is TRBV9 and J is TRBJ2-2; D might be TRBD2 (5 bases). The CDR3 sequence is 16 residues long. Germline CDR1 and CDR2: SGDLS and YYNGEE. V was pared by 0 bases and J by 7 bases, with 16 bases between. CDR3 bases: TGTGCCAGCAGCGTAGACGGGCCGACACGGGGCGGGGAGCTGTTTTTT. Translating gives CASSVDGPTRGGELFF. The complete variable domain, with remaining parts taken from reference TRBV9 and TRBJ2-2, reads DSGVTQTPKHLITATGQRVTLRCSPRSGDLSVYWYQQSLDQGLQFLIQYYNGEERAKGNILERFSAQQFPDLHSELNLSSLELGDSALYFCASSVDGPTRGGELFFGEGSRLTVL.

This clonotype was counted only a few times. This chain joins TRBV15 and TRBJ2-7, with a possible D match to TRBD1 (6 bases). Germline-derived CDR1 and CDR2 are LNHNV and YYDKDF (reference sequence). This CDR3 is built from 16 residues. V lost 0 bases and J lost 1, with 13 bases in between. In nucleotides, the CDR3 is TGTGCCACCAGCAGAGAAGTTTGGGACAAATCCTACGAGCAGTACTTC. It yields the protein CATSREVWDKSYEQYF. Full variable domain (remainder filled in from reference TRBV15 and TRBJ2-7): DAMVIQNPRYQVTQFGKPVTLSCSQTLNHNVMYWYQQKSSQAPKLLFHYYDKDFNNEADTPDNFQSRRPNTSFCFLDIRSPGLGDTAMYLCATSREVWDKSYEQYFGPGTRLTVT.

This chain links TRBV2 with TRBJ1-1; D is uncertain. The ends were cut back, 8 bases at V and 3 bases at J, with 4 bases in the middle. The germline CDR1 and CDR2 sequences are SNHLY and FYNNEI. The CDR3 is made up of 10 amino acids. CDR3 coding DNA: TGTGCCAGCGTGGACACTGAAGCTTTCTTT. This codes for CASVDTEAFF.

The V gene is TRBV12-3 or TRBV12-4, the J gene TRBJ1-2, with D perhaps TRBD1 (5 bases). There are 13 residues in the CDR3. V lost 6 bases to trimming and J lost 6 bases, with 14 bases between them. The CDR3 nucleotides are TGTGCCAGCAGCTCCGGGGGGGTTGATGGCTACACCTTC. This gives the protein CASSSGGVDGYTF.